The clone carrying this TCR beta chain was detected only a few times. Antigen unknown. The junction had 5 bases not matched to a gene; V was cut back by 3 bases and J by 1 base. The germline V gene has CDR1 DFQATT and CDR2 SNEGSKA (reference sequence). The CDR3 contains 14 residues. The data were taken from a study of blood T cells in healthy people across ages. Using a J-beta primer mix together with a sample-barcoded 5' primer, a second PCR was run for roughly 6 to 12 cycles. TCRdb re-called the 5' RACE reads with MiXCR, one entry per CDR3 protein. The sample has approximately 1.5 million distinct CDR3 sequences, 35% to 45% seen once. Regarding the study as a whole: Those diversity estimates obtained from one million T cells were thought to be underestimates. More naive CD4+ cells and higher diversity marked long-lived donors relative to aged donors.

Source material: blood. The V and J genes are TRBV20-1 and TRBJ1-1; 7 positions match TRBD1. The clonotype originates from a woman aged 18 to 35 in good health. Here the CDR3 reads CSASSGGRNTEAFF. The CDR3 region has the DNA TGCAGTGCTAGTTCAGGGGGGAGGAACACTGAAGCTTTCTTT.